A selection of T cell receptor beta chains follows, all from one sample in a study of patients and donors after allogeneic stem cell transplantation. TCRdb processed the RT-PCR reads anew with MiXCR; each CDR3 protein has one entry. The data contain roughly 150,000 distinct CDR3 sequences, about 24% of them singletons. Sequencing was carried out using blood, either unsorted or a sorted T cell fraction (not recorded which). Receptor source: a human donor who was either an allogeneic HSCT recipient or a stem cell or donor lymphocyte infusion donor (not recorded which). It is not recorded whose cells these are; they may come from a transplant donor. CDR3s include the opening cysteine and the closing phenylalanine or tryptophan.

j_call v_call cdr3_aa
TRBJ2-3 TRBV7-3 CASSPDGLAGAIDTQYF
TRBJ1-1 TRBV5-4 CASSTQGVLDTEAFF
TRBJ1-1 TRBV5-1 CASSLLELPNTEAFF
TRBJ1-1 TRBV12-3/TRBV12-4 CASSLGTLFRGVNTEAFF
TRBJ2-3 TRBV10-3 CAISGGLAGSTDTQYF
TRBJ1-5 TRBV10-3 CAISDPTGGKGLDQPQHF
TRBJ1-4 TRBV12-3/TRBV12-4 CASSSDPLGEKLFF
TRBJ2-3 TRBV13 CASSLRPGDTQYF
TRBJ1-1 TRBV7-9 CASSLAPLEGAEAFF
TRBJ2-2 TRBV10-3 CAIRGTLPGELFF
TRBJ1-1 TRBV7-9 CASSFGVSEAFF
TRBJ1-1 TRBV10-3 CAISESVGEAFF
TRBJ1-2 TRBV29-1 CSVEDKGYHYGYTF
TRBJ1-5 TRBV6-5 CASSPLVGQPQHF
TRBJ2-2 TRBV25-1 CASSELGIGRRTGVLFF
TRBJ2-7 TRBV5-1 CASSLAGTAYDEQYF
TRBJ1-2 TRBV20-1 CSARVLDMGYGYTF
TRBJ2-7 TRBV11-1 CASSLDRSHEQYF
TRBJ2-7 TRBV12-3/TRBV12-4 CASSKGGWYEQYF
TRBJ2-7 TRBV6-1 CASRGPQGPENSYEQYF
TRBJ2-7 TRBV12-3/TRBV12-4 CASSSSGEMREQYF
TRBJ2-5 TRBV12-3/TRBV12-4 CASTQSETQYF
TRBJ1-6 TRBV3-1 CASSQGFGSPLHF
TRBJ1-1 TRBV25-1 CASSGAGKAFF
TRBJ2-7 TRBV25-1 CASSEPARGEQYF
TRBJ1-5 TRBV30 CAWSVRDREDQPQHF
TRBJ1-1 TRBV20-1 CSALNRAYYRNTEAFF
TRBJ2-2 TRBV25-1 CASSDRGAPNTGELFF
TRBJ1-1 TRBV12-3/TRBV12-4 CASSLVFRGVNTEAFF
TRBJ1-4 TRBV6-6 CASSEFTGAPTNEKLFF
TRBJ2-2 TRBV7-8 CASSSPRANTGELFF
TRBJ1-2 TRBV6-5 CANPLKGLYGYTF
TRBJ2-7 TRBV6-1 CASSGGGRAAYEQYF
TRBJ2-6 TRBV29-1 CSVSPGANVLTF
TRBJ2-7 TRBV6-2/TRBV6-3 CASSYWASYEQYF
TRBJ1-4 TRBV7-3 CASSLTLGISTNEKLFF
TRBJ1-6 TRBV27 CASSYRQGLSPLHF
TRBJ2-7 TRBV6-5 CASSDKGPPLDEQYF
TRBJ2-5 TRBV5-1 CASSLVAIQETQYF
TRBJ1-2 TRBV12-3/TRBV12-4 CASREHTEDYGYTF
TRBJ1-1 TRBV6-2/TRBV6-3 CASSKYGQTRGTEAFF
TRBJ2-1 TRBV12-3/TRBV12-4 CASSTVGGTYNEQFF
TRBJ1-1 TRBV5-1 CASSHSTGTEAFF
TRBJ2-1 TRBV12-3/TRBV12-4 CASRLPGLAEGEQFF
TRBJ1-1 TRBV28 CASRTSLGTEAFF
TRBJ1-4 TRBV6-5 CASSYSGQGDEKLFF
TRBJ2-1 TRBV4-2 CASSRGGVEQFF
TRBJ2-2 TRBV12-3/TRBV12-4 CASRPQGAGELFF
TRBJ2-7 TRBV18 CASSPGRGTYEQYF
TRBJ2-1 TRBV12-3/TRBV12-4 CASSLRYKTSGTSSYNEQFF
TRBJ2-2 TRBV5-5 CASSLLDRVSGELFF
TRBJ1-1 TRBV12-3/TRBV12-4 CASRVTEAFF
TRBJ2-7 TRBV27 CASSLYPHGGRGFLSYEQYF
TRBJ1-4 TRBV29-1 CSVAGGGEKLFF
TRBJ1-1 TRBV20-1 CSAKGQVRTLNTEAFF